This T cell receptor beta chain was sequenced for a study of human T cells and chemical hapten exposure (dated by TCRdb to the early 2020s). About the study as a whole: For sensitization, 2% DPC in acetone was applied to a roughly 2 cm by roughly 2 cm area of upper inner arm skin. Libraries were pooled for sequencing, and per-sample TCR yields varied mainly because of small differences in library volumes within the pool. Weekly therapeutic DPC doses were additionally applied to the scalp of patients throughout the approximately 24-week study period. Blood samples were taken from patients before sensitization (week 0) and at 2, 6 and about 24 weeks after DPC sensitization. Blood for TCR sequencing was provided by twenty-nine alopecia patients at one to four time points (pre-sensitization, 2, 6 and 24 weeks). In alopecia patients, the study followed how the peripheral blood TCR repertoire changed in vivo over primary and secondary sensitization to diphenylcyclopropenone (DPC), a hapten. The patient cohort, mostly female, included alopecia areata with under or over 50% scalp involvement, alopecia totalis and alopecia universalis. Patch testing was done on the upper back using Finn chambers containing 0.01% DPC, and results were scored after 6 days according to International Contact Dermatitis Research Group standards. General findings and caveats noted by the study authors: Alopecia, a presumed autoimmune disease, was present in all patients, so the immune response of the patients might differ from that of healthy individuals. DPC sensitization did not change how many TCRs were above 1 in 1000 frequency, and no evidence was found of alterations in global repertoire structure. Repeated subsampling changed both the strength of the expansion versus patch-test correlation and the threshold at which that correlation became significant. Patch test score was positively correlated with the number of PT1 expanded TCRs, with significance at thresholds 8, 16 and 32 but not at 4. Significantly more large CDR3 similarity clusters were formed by expanded TCRs than by pre-sensitization or healthy control sets, consistent with antigen-driven responses.

The time point label of this sample denotes: pre-sensitization, week 0. The treatment or condition tag for this specimen amounts to: therapeutic diphenylcyclopropenone sensitization with weekly scalp DPC. Blood at each patch-test visit was drawn before the patch test was applied. To be eligible, patients had to be aged 18 to 70, diagnosed with alopecia and judged suitable for DPC therapy, while pregnant patients were excluded. Total RNA was isolated from unfractionated whole blood collected in Tempus Blood RNA tubes. The library was obtained by RACE. TCRdb names NextSeq 500 as the instrument used. Library preparation attached unique molecular identifiers to individual cDNA molecules for quantitative, reproducible TCR counting. From each blood RNA sample, both TCR alpha and TCR beta chains were sequenced. As for the authors' bioinformatics: The median number of TCRs per sample was some 100,000, ranging from about 23,224 to 700,000. V, J and CDR3 annotation of the TCR reads was performed with the Decombinator software suite. For PS versus PT1 abundance plots, all samples were subsampled to the same number of TCRs (28,000). TCRs were defined as expanded if absent before sensitization and observed at least eight times at the 2-week time point. The raw public reads went through TCRdb reprocessing: fastp at Q25, MiXCR clone calling, in-frame beta chains kept. Duplicate CDR3 protein sequences are folded into a single record with the most common DNA and genes. In this record, the V and J calls reflect TCRdb's handling and not the investigators' own analysis. The sample table holds some 330,000 distinct CDR3 sequences, of which approximately 5% were seen once. The ten top clones hold around 8.8% of the sample.

V is clipped by 5 bases and J by 6 bases, and the sequence between their germline boundaries is 5 bases long. The CDR3 starts with the cysteine, ends with the phenylalanine, and has 11 residues. This entry keeps only the CDR3 DNA: 33 bases, framed from base 1. CDR1 SGHDN and CDR2 FVKESK were looked up in the germline V gene. Notes on this clonotype: Its antigen remains undetermined. Qualities for individual bases were not recorded, and no much larger clone is one base off.

This TCR came from a woman between 18 and 29 years old with alopecia areata. Some clones in this sample may be carry-over from other donors' samples. The rearrangement combines TRBV14 with TRBJ2-4, with no D gene named confidently. The starting material was whole blood, obtained in connection with sensitization to the hapten diphenylcyclopropenone (DPC). The base sequence is TGTGCCAGCAGCGAGGCAAACATTCAGTACTTC. It encodes CASSEANIQYF.